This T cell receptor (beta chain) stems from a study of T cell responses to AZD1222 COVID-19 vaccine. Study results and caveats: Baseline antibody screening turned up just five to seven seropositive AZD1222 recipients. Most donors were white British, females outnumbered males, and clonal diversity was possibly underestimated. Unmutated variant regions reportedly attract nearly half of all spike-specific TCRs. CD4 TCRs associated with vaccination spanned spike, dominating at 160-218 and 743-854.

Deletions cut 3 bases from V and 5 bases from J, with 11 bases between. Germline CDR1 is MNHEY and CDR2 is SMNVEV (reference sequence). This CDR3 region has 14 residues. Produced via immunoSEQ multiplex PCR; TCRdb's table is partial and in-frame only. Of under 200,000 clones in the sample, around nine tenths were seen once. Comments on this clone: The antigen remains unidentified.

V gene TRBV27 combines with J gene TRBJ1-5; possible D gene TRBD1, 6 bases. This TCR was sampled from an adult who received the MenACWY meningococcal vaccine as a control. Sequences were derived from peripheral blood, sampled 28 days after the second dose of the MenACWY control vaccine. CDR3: CASSFFKGDQPQHF. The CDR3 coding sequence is TGTGCCAGCAGTTTTTTTAAGGGGGATCAGCCCCAGCATTTT.